This TCR beta chain derives from a study of blood T cell repertoires in COVID-19. As for the study in general: There were acute and convalescent COVID-19 samples, and they came from the United States, Italy and Spain. The analysed material was cDNA or gDNA that came from T cells, B-cell-depleted T cells, or PBMCs.

Germline V gene data show CDR1 as SGHAT and CDR2 as FQDESV (reference sequence). The CDR3 spans 15 residues. J was trimmed by 6 bases and V by 9 bases; bases with no gene match: 14. TCRdb keeps only in-frame clones here, not all; method: immunoSEQ multiplex PCR. The sample records just under 80,000 clones, about four fifths being singletons. The rearrangement joins TRBV11-1 to TRBJ2-3, with 8 bases that match TRBD2. The receptor was isolated from a woman in her 70s with acute or convalescent COVID-19. The specimen sequenced was peripheral blood. This CDR3 is CASGVSSGPSDTQYF. CDR3 sequence (DNA): TGTGCCAGTGGCGTCTCTAGCGGGCCTTCGGATACGCAGTATTTT.